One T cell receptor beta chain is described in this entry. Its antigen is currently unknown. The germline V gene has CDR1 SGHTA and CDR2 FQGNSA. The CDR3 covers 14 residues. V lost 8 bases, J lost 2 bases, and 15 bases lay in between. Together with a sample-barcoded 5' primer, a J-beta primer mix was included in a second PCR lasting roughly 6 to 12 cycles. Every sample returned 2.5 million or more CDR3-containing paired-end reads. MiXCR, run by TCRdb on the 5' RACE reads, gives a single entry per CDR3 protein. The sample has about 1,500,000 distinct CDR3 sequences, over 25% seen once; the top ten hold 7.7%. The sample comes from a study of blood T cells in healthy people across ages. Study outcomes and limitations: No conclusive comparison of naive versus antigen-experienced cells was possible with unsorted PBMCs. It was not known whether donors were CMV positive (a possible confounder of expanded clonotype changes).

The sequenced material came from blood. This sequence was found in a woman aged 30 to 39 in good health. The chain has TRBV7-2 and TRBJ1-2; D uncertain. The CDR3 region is CASRPRTGNYGYTF. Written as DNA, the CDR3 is TGTGCCAGCCGCCCCCGGACGGGGAACTATGGCTACACCTTC.